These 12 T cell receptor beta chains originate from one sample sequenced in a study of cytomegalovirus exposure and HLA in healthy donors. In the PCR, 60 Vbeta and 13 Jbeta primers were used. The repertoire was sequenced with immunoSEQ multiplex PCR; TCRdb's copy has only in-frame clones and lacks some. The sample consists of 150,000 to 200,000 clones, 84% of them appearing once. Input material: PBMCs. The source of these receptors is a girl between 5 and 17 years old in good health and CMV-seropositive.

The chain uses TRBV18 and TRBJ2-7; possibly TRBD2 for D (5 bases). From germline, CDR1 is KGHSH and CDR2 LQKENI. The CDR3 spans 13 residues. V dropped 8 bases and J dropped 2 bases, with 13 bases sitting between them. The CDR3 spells CASRTDTTYEQYF. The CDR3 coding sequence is TGTGCCAGCCGGACTGATACGACCTACGAGCAGTACTTC.

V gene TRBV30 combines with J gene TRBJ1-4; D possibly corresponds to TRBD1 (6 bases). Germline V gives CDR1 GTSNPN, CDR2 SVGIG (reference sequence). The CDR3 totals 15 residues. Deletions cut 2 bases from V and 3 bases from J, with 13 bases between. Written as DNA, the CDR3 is TGTGCCTGGAGTCCTGGGGGCACGGCTAATGAAAAACTGTTTTTT. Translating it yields CAWSPGGTANEKLFF.

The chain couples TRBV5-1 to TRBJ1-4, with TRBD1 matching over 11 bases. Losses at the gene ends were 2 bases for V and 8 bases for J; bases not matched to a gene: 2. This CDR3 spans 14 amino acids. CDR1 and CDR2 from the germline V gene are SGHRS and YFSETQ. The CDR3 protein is CASSFGQGAEKLFF. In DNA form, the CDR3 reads TGCGCCAGCAGCTTCGGACAGGGGGCGGAAAAACTGTTTTTT. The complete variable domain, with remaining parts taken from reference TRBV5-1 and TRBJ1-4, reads KAGVTQTPRYLIKTRGQQVTLSCSPISGHRSVSWYQQTPGQGLQFLFEYFSETQRNKGNFPGRFSGRQFSNSRSEMNVSTLELGDSALYLCASSFGQGAEKLFFGSGTQLSVL.

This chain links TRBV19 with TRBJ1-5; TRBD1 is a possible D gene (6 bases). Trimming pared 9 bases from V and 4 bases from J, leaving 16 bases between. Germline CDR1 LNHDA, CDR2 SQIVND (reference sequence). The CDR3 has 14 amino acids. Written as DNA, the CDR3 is TGTGCCAGCAACAAGGACAGAGCGAATCAGCCCCAGCATTTT. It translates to CASNKDRANQPQHF.

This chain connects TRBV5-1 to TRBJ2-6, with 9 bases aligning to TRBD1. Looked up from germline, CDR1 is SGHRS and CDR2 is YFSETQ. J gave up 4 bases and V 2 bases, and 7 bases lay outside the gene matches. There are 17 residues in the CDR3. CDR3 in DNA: TGCGCCAGCAGCTTACCGGACAGGGGTTTGGGGGCCAACGTCCTGACTTTC. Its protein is CASSLPDRGLGANVLTF.

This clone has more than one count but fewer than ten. The CDR3 is CASSVNRNTEAFF. The CDR3 DNA reads as TGTGCCAGTAGTGTAAACAGAAACACTGAAGCTTTCTTT. V and J are TRBV19 and TRBJ1-1; D is undetermined. V shed 5 bases and J shed 2 bases, with 9 bases lying between them. Per germline, CDR1 LNHDA and CDR2 SQIVND (reference sequence). CDR3 length: 13 amino acids.

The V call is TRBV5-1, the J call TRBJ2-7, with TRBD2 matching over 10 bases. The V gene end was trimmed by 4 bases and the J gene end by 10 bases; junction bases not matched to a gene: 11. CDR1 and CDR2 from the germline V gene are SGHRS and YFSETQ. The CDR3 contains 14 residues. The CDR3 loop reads CASSADSGGPSQYF. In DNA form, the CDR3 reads TGCGCCAGCAGCGCTGATAGCGGGGGGCCAAGTCAGTACTTC.

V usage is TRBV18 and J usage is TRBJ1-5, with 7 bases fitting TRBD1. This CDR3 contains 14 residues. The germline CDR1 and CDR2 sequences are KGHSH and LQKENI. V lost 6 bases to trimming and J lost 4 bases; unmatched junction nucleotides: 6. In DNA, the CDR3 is TGTGCCAGCTCGTTCACAGGGGATAATCAGCCCCAGCATTTT. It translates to CASSFTGDNQPQHF.

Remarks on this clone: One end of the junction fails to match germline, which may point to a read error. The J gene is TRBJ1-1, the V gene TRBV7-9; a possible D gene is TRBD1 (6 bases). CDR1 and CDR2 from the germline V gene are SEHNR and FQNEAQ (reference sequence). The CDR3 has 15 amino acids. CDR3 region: CSSSFADRKNTEAFF. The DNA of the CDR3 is TGTTCCAGCAGCTTCGCGGACAGAAAGAACACTGAAGCTTTCTTT.

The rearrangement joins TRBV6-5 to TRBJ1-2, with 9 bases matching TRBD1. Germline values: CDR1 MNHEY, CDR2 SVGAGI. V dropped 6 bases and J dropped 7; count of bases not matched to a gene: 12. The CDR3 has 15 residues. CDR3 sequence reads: CASSLSGQGGSGYTF. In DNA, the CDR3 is TGTGCCAGCAGCCTTTCGGGACAGGGAGGATCTGGCTACACCTTC.

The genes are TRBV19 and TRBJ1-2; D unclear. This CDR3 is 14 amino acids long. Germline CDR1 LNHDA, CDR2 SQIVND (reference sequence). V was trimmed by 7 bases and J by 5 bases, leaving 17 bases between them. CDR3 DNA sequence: TGTGCCAGTAATAATAGGAGGAGCCTTTATGGCTACACCTTC. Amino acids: CASNNRRSLYGYTF.

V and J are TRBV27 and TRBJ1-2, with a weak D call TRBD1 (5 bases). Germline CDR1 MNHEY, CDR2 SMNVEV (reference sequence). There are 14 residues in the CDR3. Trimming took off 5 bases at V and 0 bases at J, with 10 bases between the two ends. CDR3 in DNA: TGTGCCAGCAGTATAGGGGCGCCTAACTATGGCTACACCTTC. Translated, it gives CASSIGAPNYGYTF.